These 15 T cell receptor beta chains came from one sample sequenced in a study of T cells after yellow fever vaccination. In TCRdb, the 5' RACE reads were re-called with MiXCR into one record per CDR3 protein. The sample includes 250,000 or so distinct CDR3 sequences, less than 9% of them seen just once. The sequencing used CD4+ T cells sorted from PBMCs, collected 15 days after the yellow fever booster vaccination. Receptors originate from a man aged 25-40 years who received the YFV17D yellow fever vaccine.

The chain links TRBV9 to TRBJ2-6; 9 bases fit TRBD1. Germline trimming cut 3 bases from V and 3 bases from J; bases unmatched to any gene: 10. The CDR3 has 18 residues. Germline CDR1 reads SGDLS; CDR2 reads YYNGEE. The DNA for the CDR3 is TGTGCCAGCAGCGAGACCCTCGGACAGGGGTATGGGGCCAACGTCCTGACTTTC. This gives the protein CASSETLGQGYGANVLTF.

This clonotype was counted many times. The genes are TRBV29-1 and TRBJ2-3, with TRBD1 matching over 8 bases. The CDR3 covers 15 residues. Trimming cost V 4 bases and J 1 base; bases outside gene matches: 7. The germline gives CDR1 SQVTM, CDR2 ANQGSEA. CDR3 in DNA: TGCAGCGTTGGGGCGACAGGGGTCGGCACAGATACGCAGTATTTT. It specifies CSVGATGVGTDTQYF.

This clonotype was recorded a few times. The CDR3 sequence: CSALTVAAVTDTQYF. The CDR3 coding sequence is TGCAGTGCCTTAACGGTAGCGGCAGTCACAGATACGCAGTATTTT. This rearrangement joins TRBV20-1 to TRBJ2-3; D possibly corresponds to TRBD2 (6 bases). This CDR3 region has 15 residues. V was shortened by 6 bases and J by 2 bases, with 18 bases between the two germline ends. Looked up from germline, CDR1 is DFQATT and CDR2 is SNEGSKA (reference sequence).

This chain connects TRBV10-3 to TRBJ2-7; D not resolved. Trimming stripped 4 bases from V and 0 bases from J, with 13 bases between. CDR1 is ENHRY and CDR2 is SYGVKD in the germline V gene. The CDR3 runs 15 residues. CDR3 amino acids: CAISVRVSSSYEQYF. CDR3 sequence (DNA): TGTGCCATCAGTGTAAGGGTTTCAAGCTCCTACGAGCAGTACTTC.

The chain has TRBV3-1 and TRBJ2-7, with 7 positions matching TRBD2. V lost 5 bases, J lost 6 bases, and 10 bases stayed unmatched. This CDR3 has 14 residues. Looked up from germline, CDR1 is LGHDT and CDR2 is YNNKEL (reference sequence). The CDR3 DNA reads TGTGCCAGCAGCTTACTAGCGCGGATGGGCGAGCAGTACTTC. Protein product: CASSLLARMGEQYF.

This clonotype appeared many times. V is TRBV12-3 or TRBV12-4 and J is TRBJ2-2; TRBD1 or TRBD2 may be the D gene (5 bases each). Trimming took 6 bases from V and 6 from J, leaving 11 bases between them. The CDR3 runs 13 residues. The CDR3: CASRTEGAGELFF. As DNA, the CDR3 is TGTGCCAGCAGGACAGAGGGTGCCGGGGAGCTGTTTTTT.

The V and J genes are TRBV7-2 and TRBJ2-2; TRBD1 aligns across 8 bases. Germline CDR1 SGHTA, CDR2 FQGNSA. The CDR3 covers 15 residues. V dropped 5 bases and J dropped 6; count of bases not matched to a gene: 8. DNA for the CDR3: TGTGCCAGCAGCCCCAGGACAGGGTTGGCCGGGGAGCTGTTTTTT. Its translation: CASSPRTGLAGELFF.

This clonotype was counted ten times or more. The chain links TRBV20-1 to TRBJ2-3; 7 positions agree with TRBD2. This CDR3 is built from 17 residues. The V gene end was trimmed by 3 bases and the J gene end by 0 bases; junction bases not matched to a gene: 12. Germline V lookup: CDR1 DFQATT, CDR2 SNEGSKA (reference sequence). CDR3 DNA sequence: TGCAGTGCTAGCCATCTTTCTAGCGGTCCTAGCACAGATACGCAGTATTTT. It specifies CSASHLSSGPSTDTQYF.

This clonotype has ten or more counts. The chain uses TRBV20-1 and TRBJ2-2; no clear D gene. Trimming cost V 3 bases and J 7 bases, with 12 bases left between them. The CDR3 has 13 amino acids. Germline V gives CDR1 DFQATT, CDR2 SNEGSKA (reference sequence). CDR3 residues: CSARGDIRGELFF. CDR3 nucleotide sequence: TGCAGTGCTAGGGGCGACATCCGCGGGGAGCTGTTTTTT.

The chain uses TRBV5-1 and TRBJ2-5, with D unclear. The CDR3 extends over 12 amino acids. Trimming removed 4 bases from V and 5 bases from J, with 9 bases in between. Germline V gene sequence: CDR1 SGHRS, CDR2 YFSETQ. CDR3 in DNA: TGCGCCAGCAGCGAAACAAGGGAGACCCAGTACTTC. It yields the protein CASSETRETQYF.

This clonotype has only a few counts. CDR3 sequence reads: CSARDDRGGLFQPQHF. CDR3 nucleotides: TGCAGTGCTAGAGATGACAGGGGAGGTTTGTTTCAGCCCCAGCATTTT. V is TRBV20-1 and J is TRBJ1-5; 8 bases are shared with TRBD1. With V trimmed by 0 bases and J by 6 bases, 10 bases remained unmatched. Germline V CDR1 and CDR2: DFQATT, SNEGSKA (reference sequence). The CDR3 contains 16 residues.

This clonotype was seen only a few times. The rearrangement joins TRBV7-8 to TRBJ1-5; possibly TRBD1 for D (5 bases). CDR3 length equals 15 residues. V lost 5 bases to trimming and J lost 3 bases, with 14 bases between them. Germline lookup yields CDR1 SGHVS and CDR2 FQNEAQ. CDR3 in DNA: TGTGCCAGCAGCCAGGATACAGGCTACAATCAGCCCCAGCATTTT. This translates into CASSQDTGYNQPQHF.

Only a few counts were recorded for this clonotype. V usage is TRBV14 and J usage is TRBJ2-5, with a weak D call TRBD1 (6 bases). The germline CDR1 and CDR2 sequences are SGHDN and FVKESK. CDR3 size: 15 residues. Trimming removed 0 bases at V and 4 bases at J, with 12 bases between. As DNA, the CDR3 is TGTGCCAGCAGCCAAGATTTGAGGGGGATAGAGACCCAGTACTTC. Translated, it gives CASSQDLRGIETQYF. Complete variable domain (other parts from reference TRBV14 and TRBJ2-5): EAGVTQFPSHSVIEKGQTVTLRCDPISGHDNLYWYRRVMGKEIKFLLHFVKESKQDESGMPNNRFLAERTGGTYSTLKVQPAELEDSGVYFCASSQDLRGIETQYFGPGTRLLVL.

V is TRBV12-3 or TRBV12-4 and J is TRBJ2-4, with 10 bases lining up with TRBD1. This CDR3 has 17 residues. J was trimmed by 4 bases and V by 5 bases; bases with no gene match: 11. CDR3 bases: TGTGCCAGCAGTGCTCCGGGACAGGGGAGAGGTAAAAACATTCAGTACTTC. Translation gives CASSAPGQGRGKNIQYF.

This clonotype was detected a few times. The chain uses TRBV20-1 and TRBJ2-1; D unclear. CDR1 DFQATT and CDR2 SNEGSKA come from the germline V gene (reference sequence). Trimming pared 1 base from V and 2 bases from J, leaving 0 bases between. The CDR3 is 11 residues long. Written as DNA, the CDR3 is TGCAGTGCTAGAGCCTACAATGAGCAGTTCTTC. Encoded protein: CSARAYNEQFF.